This is a list of T cell receptor beta chains from one sample in a study of T cells in Graves' hyperthyroidism and ophthalmopathy. TCRdb re-derived calls from the multiplex PCR reads in MiXCR, one entry per CDR3 protein. The profile shows hundreds of thousands of distinct CDR3 sequences, about 14% of them singletons. Material: blood. Source of these receptors: a woman aged 45-60 years with Graves' ophthalmopathy. Each CDR3 is given with its conserved first and last residue. Each record gives: V gene, D gene, J gene, clone size, CDR3 protein, CDR3 DNA. D genes are given only for firm matches. For some rows the clone size is stated as once, few or many, or as a class when expanded; others skip it.

v_gene: TRBV12-3/TRBV12-4
d_gene: .
j_gene: TRBJ1-1
abundance: many
CDR3aa: CASSRDLGMNTEAFF
CDR3nt: TGTGCCAGCAGCAGGGATCTGGGGATGAACACTGAAGCTTTCTTT

v_gene: TRBV2
d_gene: .
j_gene: TRBJ1-1
abundance: many
CDR3aa: CASSDAIMNTEAFF
CDR3nt: TGTGCCAGCAGTGACGCGATCATGAACACTGAAGCTTTCTTT

v_gene: TRBV29-1
d_gene: .
j_gene: TRBJ1-2
abundance: .
CDR3aa: CSVGGAATFGYTF
CDR3nt: TGCAGCGTTGGGGGGGCAGCAACGTTCGGCTACACCTTC

v_gene: TRBV5-6
d_gene: .
j_gene: TRBJ2-7
abundance: .
CDR3aa: CASSWRFLGEYEQYF
CDR3nt: TGTGCCAGCAGTTGGCGATTCCTAGGGGAATACGAGCAGTACTTC

v_gene: TRBV6-1
d_gene: TRBD2
j_gene: TRBJ2-1
abundance: few
CDR3aa: CASKNLNTGMGLAGDNEQFF
CDR3nt: TGTGCCAGTAAAAACCTTAACACCGGAATGGGACTAGCGGGGGACAATGAGCAGTTCTTC

v_gene: TRBV2
d_gene: TRBD2
j_gene: TRBJ2-1
abundance: .
CDR3aa: CASSEVIAGGGEQFF
CDR3nt: TGTGCCAGCAGTGAAGTAATAGCGGGAGGGGGTGAGCAGTTCTTC

v_gene: TRBV7-8
d_gene: .
j_gene: TRBJ1-3
abundance: .
CDR3aa: CASSLVANTGNTIYF
CDR3nt: TGTGCCAGCAGCTTAGTAGCAAACACTGGAAACACCATATATTTT

v_gene: TRBV28
d_gene: TRBD2
j_gene: TRBJ2-3
abundance: many
CDR3aa: CASSFLAGDTDTQYF
CDR3nt: TGTGCCAGCAGTTTTTTGGCGGGGGACACAGATACGCAGTATTTT

v_gene: TRBV30
d_gene: TRBD2
j_gene: TRBJ2-3
abundance: few
CDR3aa: CAWSTSGRYGTQYF
CDR3nt: TGTGCCTGGAGTACTAGCGGGAGGTATGGTACGCAGTATTTT

v_gene: TRBV6-1
d_gene: .
j_gene: TRBJ2-7
abundance: many
CDR3aa: CASSSDIWSYEQYF
CDR3nt: TGTGCCAGCAGTTCCGACATTTGGTCCTACGAGCAGTACTTC

v_gene: TRBV13
d_gene: .
j_gene: TRBJ2-5
abundance: .
CDR3aa: CASSFRQVIETQYF
CDR3nt: TGTGCCAGCAGTTTCCGACAGGTAATAGAGACCCAGTACTTC

v_gene: TRBV6-6
d_gene: TRBD2
j_gene: TRBJ2-2
abundance: .
CDR3aa: CASSYSGGRATGELFF
CDR3nt: TGTGCCAGCAGTTACTCGGGCGGGAGGGCTACCGGGGAGCTGTTTTTT

v_gene: TRBV12-3/TRBV12-4
d_gene: TRBD1
j_gene: TRBJ1-1
abundance: many
CDR3aa: CASSLARTGGNTEAFF
CDR3nt: TGTGCCAGCAGTTTAGCCCGGACAGGGGGGAACACTGAAGCTTTCTTT

v_gene: TRBV11-2
d_gene: TRBD2
j_gene: TRBJ2-7
abundance: many
CDR3aa: CASSELAGGYEQYF
CDR3nt: TGTGCCAGCAGCGAACTAGCGGGAGGGTACGAGCAGTACTTC

v_gene: TRBV20-1
d_gene: .
j_gene: TRBJ2-5
abundance: many
CDR3aa: CSARDLRGPETQYF
CDR3nt: TGCAGTGCTAGAGATCTACGGGGTCCAGAGACCCAGTACTTC

v_gene: TRBV29-1
d_gene: TRBD1
j_gene: TRBJ1-1
abundance: few
CDR3aa: CSVIIWQQGAPTEAFF
CDR3nt: TGCAGCGTTATTATCTGGCAACAGGGGGCGCCTACTGAAGCTTTCTTT

v_gene: TRBV5-1
d_gene: .
j_gene: TRBJ2-6
abundance: .
CDR3aa: CASSLFGGGANVLTF
CDR3nt: TGCGCCAGCAGCTTGTTTGGTGGTGGGGCCAACGTCCTGACTTTC

v_gene: TRBV20-1
d_gene: TRBD2
j_gene: TRBJ2-2
abundance: many
CDR3aa: CSASGLAGVSSTGELFF
CDR3nt: TGCAGTGCTAGTGGGTTAGCGGGAGTGTCAAGCACCGGGGAGCTGTTTTTT

v_gene: TRBV28
d_gene: TRBD1
j_gene: TRBJ1-2
abundance: .
CDR3aa: CASSRDRGGNYGYTF
CDR3nt: TGTGCCAGCAGTAGAGACAGGGGCGGCAACTATGGCTACACCTTC

v_gene: TRBV20-1
d_gene: TRBD2
j_gene: TRBJ2-3
abundance: many
CDR3aa: CSARMRERTDTQYF
CDR3nt: TGCAGTGCTAGAATGCGGGAGAGGACAGATACGCAGTATTTT

v_gene: TRBV7-2
d_gene: TRBD2
j_gene: TRBJ2-7
abundance: .
CDR3aa: CASSLVPSGSNSYEQYF
CDR3nt: TGTGCCAGCAGCTTAGTACCTAGCGGGAGTAATTCCTACGAGCAGTACTTC

v_gene: TRBV20-1
d_gene: TRBD2
j_gene: TRBJ2-7
abundance: .
CDR3aa: CSASSLAGSYEQYF
CDR3nt: TGCAGTGCTAGTTCGCTAGCGGGATCCTACGAGCAGTACTTC

v_gene: TRBV3-1
d_gene: TRBD2
j_gene: TRBJ2-1
abundance: many
CDR3aa: CASSLVSGRAYNEQFF
CDR3nt: TGTGCCAGCAGCCTCGTTAGCGGGAGGGCCTACAATGAGCAGTTCTTC

v_gene: TRBV5-1
d_gene: TRBD1
j_gene: TRBJ1-1
abundance: many
CDR3aa: CASSARTGQLFAFF
CDR3nt: TGCGCCAGCAGCGCCCGGACAGGTCAGCTGTTCGCTTTCTTT

v_gene: TRBV6-4
d_gene: .
j_gene: TRBJ1-2
abundance: few
CDR3aa: CASRPTGHYGYTF
CDR3nt: TGTGCCAGCAGACCCACAGGGCACTATGGCTACACCTTC

v_gene: TRBV30
d_gene: .
j_gene: TRBJ2-4
abundance: few
CDR3aa: CAWSVGTTFWYF
CDR3nt: TGTGCCTGGAGTGTCGGGACGACCTTCTGGTACTTC

v_gene: TRBV29-1
d_gene: .
j_gene: TRBJ2-7
abundance: few
CDR3aa: CSVRAEGLGEQYF
CDR3nt: TGCAGCGTTCGCGCCGAGGGCCTGGGGGAGCAGTACTTC

v_gene: TRBV28
d_gene: .
j_gene: TRBJ2-7
abundance: few
CDR3aa: CASTDTGFYEQYF
CDR3nt: TGTGCCAGCACCGATACAGGATTCTACGAGCAGTACTTC

v_gene: TRBV3-1
d_gene: TRBD2
j_gene: TRBJ2-1
abundance: many
CDR3aa: CASKGTSGRAFYNEQFF
CDR3nt: TGTGCCAGCAAAGGGACTAGCGGGAGGGCCTTCTACAATGAGCAGTTCTTC

v_gene: TRBV7-2
d_gene: .
j_gene: TRBJ2-1
abundance: many
CDR3aa: CASSPARDNEQFF
CDR3nt: TGTGCCAGCAGCCCAGCTCGTGACAATGAGCAGTTCTTC

v_gene: TRBV20-1
d_gene: TRBD2
j_gene: TRBJ2-1
abundance: many
CDR3aa: CSARAQGLAGKIYEQFF
CDR3nt: TGCAGTGCTAGGGCCCAGGGACTAGCGGGAAAAATATATGAGCAGTTCTTC

v_gene: TRBV28
d_gene: TRBD2
j_gene: TRBJ2-1
abundance: many
CDR3aa: CASSSPGLAGGNEQFF
CDR3nt: TGTGCCAGCAGTTCTCCGGGACTAGCGGGAGGTAATGAGCAGTTCTTC

v_gene: TRBV3-1
d_gene: .
j_gene: TRBJ2-5
abundance: many
CDR3aa: CASSQLYQETQYF
CDR3nt: TGTGCCAGCAGCCAGCTGTACCAAGAGACCCAGTACTTC

v_gene: TRBV7-8
d_gene: TRBD1
j_gene: TRBJ1-2
abundance: many
CDR3aa: CASSSRQGGAYGYTF
CDR3nt: TGTGCCAGCAGCTCAAGACAGGGAGGTGCCTATGGCTACACCTTC

v_gene: TRBV12-3/TRBV12-4
d_gene: TRBD1
j_gene: TRBJ2-5
abundance: .
CDR3aa: CASKPIGTAQETQYF
CDR3nt: TGTGCCAGCAAGCCCATCGGGACAGCCCAAGAGACCCAGTACTTC

v_gene: TRBV28
d_gene: TRBD2
j_gene: TRBJ2-7
abundance: many
CDR3aa: CASSFGGSDGRAYEQYF
CDR3nt: TGTGCCAGCAGTTTCGGGGGTTCGGACGGGAGGGCCTACGAGCAGTACTTC

v_gene: TRBV19
d_gene: TRBD2
j_gene: TRBJ2-1
abundance: few
CDR3aa: CASSTGLAGVYNEQFF
CDR3nt: TGTGCCAGTAGTACGGGACTAGCGGGAGTTTACAATGAGCAGTTCTTC

v_gene: TRBV15
d_gene: .
j_gene: TRBJ2-2
abundance: few
CDR3aa: CATRAGYRNTGELFF
CDR3nt: TGTGCCACCAGGGCTGGGTACCGAAACACCGGGGAGCTGTTTTTT

v_gene: TRBV7-9
d_gene: .
j_gene: TRBJ1-1
abundance: few
CDR3aa: CASSVSTNTEAFF
CDR3nt: TGTGCCAGCAGCGTCAGTACGAACACTGAAGCTTTCTTT

v_gene: TRBV30
d_gene: .
j_gene: TRBJ2-2
abundance: many
CDR3aa: CAWSGSQNTGELFF
CDR3nt: TGTGCCTGGAGCGGCTCCCAGAACACCGGGGAGCTGTTTTTT

v_gene: TRBV28
d_gene: TRBD2
j_gene: TRBJ2-3
abundance: .
CDR3aa: CASSLQRGSTDTQYF
CDR3nt: TGTGCCAGCAGTTTACAGCGGGGAAGCACAGATACGCAGTATTTT